This T cell receptor (beta chain) was identified during a study of blood T cells in healthy people across ages. The wider study: Capture by template switching was about one barcoded beta molecule per two T cells.

Investigators took ten milliliters of peripheral blood from every donor. PCR was performed a second time for about 7 to 11 cycles using a sample-barcoded 5' primer and a J-beta primer mix. Each CDR3 protein is one row after TCRdb ran MiXCR on the 5' RACE reads. The repertoire holds about 1,500,000 distinct CDR3 sequences, with roughly 28% as singletons. The sample holds many counts of this clonotype. What it binds is unknown. CDR1 and CDR2 from the germline V gene are SGHTA and FQGNSA. Trimming cost V 1 base and J 4 bases, with 7 bases left between them. This CDR3 comprises 13 residues. Study outcomes and limitations: Strong correlation existed between TCR beta diversity and naive T cell percentage. In long-lived donors, naive CD4+ cell counts and diversity exceeded those of aged donors.

The chain joins TRBV7-2 to TRBJ2-5, with no clear D. The sequence was obtained from a woman between 25 and 40 years old in good health. Sequenced material: blood. CDR3 nucleotide sequence: TGTGCCAGCAGCTTAGGGGAAGGAGAGACCCAGTACTTC. This gives the protein CASSLGEGETQYF.